This T cell receptor (beta chain) was recovered during a study of blood T cell repertoires in COVID-19. Per the germline V gene, CDR1 is MNHEY and CDR2 is SVGAGI. Losses at the gene ends were 9 bases for V and 9 bases for J; bases not matched to a gene: 11. There are 14 residues in the CDR3. The authors' processing: Nucleated cell number was recorded as an estimate derived from reference gene primer amplification. Only in-frame clones appear in the TCRdb table, and some are missing; sequencing was by immunoSEQ multiplex PCR. Clonal size and the V and J genes are those of that table, whereas D and trimming came from the DNA. The data show approximately 350,000 clones, roughly four fifths seen once. Enrollees, about 18 to 89 years old, lived in 24 US areas. Two consecutive negative NP/OP PCR tests, clearance, or resolved symptoms defined Cohort 3 recovery.

V and J are TRBV6-5 and TRBJ2-2, with TRBD1 identical over 9 bases. Sequenced: PBMCs or T cells enriched from blood (not recorded which). The TCR comes from a woman between 50 and 59 years old who had recovered from COVID-19. CDR3 nucleotide sequence: TGTGCCAGTACCCGGGACAGGGTCATACGGGAGCTGTTTTTT. Its translation is CASTRDRVIRELFF.